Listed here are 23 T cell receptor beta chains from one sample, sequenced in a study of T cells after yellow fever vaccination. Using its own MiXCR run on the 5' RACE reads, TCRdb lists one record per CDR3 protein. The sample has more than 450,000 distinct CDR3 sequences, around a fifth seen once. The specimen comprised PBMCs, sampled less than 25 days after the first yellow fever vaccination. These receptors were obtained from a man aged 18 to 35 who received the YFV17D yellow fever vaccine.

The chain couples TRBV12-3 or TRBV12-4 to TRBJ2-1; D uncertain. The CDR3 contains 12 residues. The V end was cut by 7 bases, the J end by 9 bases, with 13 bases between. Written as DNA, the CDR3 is TGTGCCAGCATTGATGGCCGCAGTGAGCAGTTCTTC. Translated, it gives CASIDGRSEQFF.

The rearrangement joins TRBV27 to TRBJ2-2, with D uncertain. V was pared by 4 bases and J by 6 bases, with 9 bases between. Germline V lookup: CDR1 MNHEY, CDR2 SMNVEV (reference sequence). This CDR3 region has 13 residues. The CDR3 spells CASSSPSPGELFF. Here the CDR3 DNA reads TGTGCCAGCAGTTCCCCCTCACCCGGGGAGCTGTTTTTT.

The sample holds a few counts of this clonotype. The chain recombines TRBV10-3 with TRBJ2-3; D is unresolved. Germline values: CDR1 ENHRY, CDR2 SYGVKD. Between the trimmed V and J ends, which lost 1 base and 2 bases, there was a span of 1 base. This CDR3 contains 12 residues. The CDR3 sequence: CAISEYTDTQYF. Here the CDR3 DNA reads TGTGCCATCAGTGAGTACACAGATACGCAGTATTTT.

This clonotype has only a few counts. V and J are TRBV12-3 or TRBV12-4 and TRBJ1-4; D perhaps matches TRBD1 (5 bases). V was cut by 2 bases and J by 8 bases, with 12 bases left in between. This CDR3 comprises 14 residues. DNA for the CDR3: TGTGCCAGCAGTTTAACGACAGTTTCCGAAAAACTGTTTTTT. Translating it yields CASSLTTVSEKLFF.

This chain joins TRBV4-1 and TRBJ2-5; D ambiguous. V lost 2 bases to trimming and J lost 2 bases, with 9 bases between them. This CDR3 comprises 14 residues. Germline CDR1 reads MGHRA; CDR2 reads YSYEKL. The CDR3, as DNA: TGCGCCAGCAGCCAAAGCAGGAAACAAGAGACCCAGTACTTC. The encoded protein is CASSQSRKQETQYF.

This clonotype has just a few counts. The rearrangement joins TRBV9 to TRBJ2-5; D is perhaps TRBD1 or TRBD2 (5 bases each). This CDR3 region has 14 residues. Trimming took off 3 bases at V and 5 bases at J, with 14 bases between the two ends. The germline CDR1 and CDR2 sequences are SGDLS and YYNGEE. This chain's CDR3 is CASSAGPERETQYF. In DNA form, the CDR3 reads TGTGCCAGCAGCGCGGGACCTGAAAGGGAGACCCAGTACTTC. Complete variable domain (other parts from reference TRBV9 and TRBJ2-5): DSGVTQTPKHLITATGQRVTLRCSPRSGDLSVYWYQQSLDQGLQFLIQYYNGEERAKGNILERFSAQQFPDLHSELNLSSLELGDSALYFCASSAGPERETQYFGPGTRLLVL.

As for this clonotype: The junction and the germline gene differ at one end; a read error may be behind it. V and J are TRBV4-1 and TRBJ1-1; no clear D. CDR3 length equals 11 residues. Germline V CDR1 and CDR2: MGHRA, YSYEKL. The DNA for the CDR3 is TGCGCCAGCAGCCAAGAAGGGAGTCCTTCTTTT. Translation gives CASSQEGSPSF.

CDR3 bases: TGCGCCAGCAGCTATTTACAGGGAAATTCACCCCTCCACTTT. Translation: CASSYLQGNSPLHF. This chain links TRBV5-1 with TRBJ1-6; D may be TRBD1 (6 bases). The CDR3 runs 14 residues. Germline V CDR1 and CDR2: SGHRS, YFSETQ. Trimming pared 3 bases from V and 7 bases from J, leaving 11 bases between. The full variable domain, its missing parts supplied by reference TRBV5-1 and TRBJ1-6, is KAGVTQTPRYLIKTRGQQVTLSCSPISGHRSVSWYQQTPGQGLQFLFEYFSETQRNKGNFPGRFSGRQFSNSRSEMNVSTLELGDSALYLCASSYLQGNSPLHFGNGTRLTVT.

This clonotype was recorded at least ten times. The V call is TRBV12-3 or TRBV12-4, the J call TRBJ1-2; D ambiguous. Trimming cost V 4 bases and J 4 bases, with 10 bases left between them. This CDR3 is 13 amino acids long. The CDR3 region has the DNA TGTGCCAGCAGTTCGGCCTGGGCCTATGGCTACACCTTC. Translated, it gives CASSSAWAYGYTF.

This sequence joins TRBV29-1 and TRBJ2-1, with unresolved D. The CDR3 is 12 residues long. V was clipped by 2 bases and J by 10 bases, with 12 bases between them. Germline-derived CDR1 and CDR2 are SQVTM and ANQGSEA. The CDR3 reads CSVERPDTEQFF. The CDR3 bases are TGCAGCGTTGAAAGGCCGGATACGGAGCAGTTCTTC.

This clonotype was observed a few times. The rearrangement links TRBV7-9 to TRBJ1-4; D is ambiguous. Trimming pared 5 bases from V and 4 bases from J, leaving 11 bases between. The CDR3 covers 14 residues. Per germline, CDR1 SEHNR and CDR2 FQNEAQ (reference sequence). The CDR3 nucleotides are TGTGCCAGCAGCCCCCAAGGGATTAATGAAAAACTGTTTTTT. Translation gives CASSPQGINEKLFF.

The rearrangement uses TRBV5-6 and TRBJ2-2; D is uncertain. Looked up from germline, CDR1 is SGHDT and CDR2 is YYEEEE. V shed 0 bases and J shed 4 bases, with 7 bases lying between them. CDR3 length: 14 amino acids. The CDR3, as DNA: TGTGCCAGCAGCTTGGGCCTGGGCACCGGGGAGCTGTTTTTT. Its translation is CASSLGLGTGELFF.

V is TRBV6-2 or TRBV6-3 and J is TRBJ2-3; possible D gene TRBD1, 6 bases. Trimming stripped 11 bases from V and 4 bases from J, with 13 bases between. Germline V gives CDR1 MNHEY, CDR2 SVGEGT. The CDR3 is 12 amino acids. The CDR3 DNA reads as TGTGCCTGCGGACAGAGGGCAGATACGCAGTATTTT. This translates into CACGQRADTQYF.

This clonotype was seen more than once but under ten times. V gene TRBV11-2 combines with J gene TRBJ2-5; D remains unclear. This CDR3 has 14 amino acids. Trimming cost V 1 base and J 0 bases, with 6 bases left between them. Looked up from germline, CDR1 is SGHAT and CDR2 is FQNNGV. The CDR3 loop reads CASSLVGHQETQYF. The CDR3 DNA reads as TGTGCCAGCAGCTTAGTTGGTCACCAAGAGACCCAGTACTTC.

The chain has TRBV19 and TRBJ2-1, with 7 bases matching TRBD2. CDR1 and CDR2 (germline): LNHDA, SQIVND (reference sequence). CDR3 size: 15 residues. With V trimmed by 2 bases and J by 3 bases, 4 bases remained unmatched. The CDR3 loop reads CASSITAGDYNEQFF. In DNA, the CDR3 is TGTGCCAGTAGTATAACGGCGGGGGACTACAATGAGCAGTTCTTC.

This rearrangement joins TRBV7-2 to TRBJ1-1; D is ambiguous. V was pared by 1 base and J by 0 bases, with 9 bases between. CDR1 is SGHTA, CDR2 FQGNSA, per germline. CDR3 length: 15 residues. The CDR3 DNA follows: TGTGCCAGCAGCTTAGTACACGGCTTGAACACTGAAGCTTTCTTT. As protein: CASSLVHGLNTEAFF.

This CDR3 reads CASSQQRGQDGYTF. The CDR3 nucleotides are TGCGCCAGCAGCCAGCAGAGGGGGCAGGATGGCTACACCTTC. This rearrangement joins TRBV4-1 to TRBJ1-2; TRBD1 agrees at 7 bases. Looked up from germline, CDR1 is MGHRA and CDR2 is YSYEKL. CDR3 length equals 14 residues. The J segment lost 6 bases and the V segment lost 3 bases, leaving 7 bases of the junction unmatched.

CDR3 in amino acids: CASRKGDSYEQYV. Written as DNA, the CDR3 is TGCGCCAGCCGTAAGGGAGATTCCTACGAGCAGTACGTC. This chain links TRBV5-1 with TRBJ2-7; possible D gene TRBD2, 5 bases. Germline CDR1 is SGHRS and CDR2 is YFSETQ. Trimming cost V 7 bases and J 1 base, with 12 bases left between them. This CDR3 contains 13 residues.

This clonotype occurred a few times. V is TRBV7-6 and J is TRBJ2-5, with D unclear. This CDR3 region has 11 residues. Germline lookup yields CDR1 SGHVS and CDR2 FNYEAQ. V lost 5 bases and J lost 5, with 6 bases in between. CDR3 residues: CASSQMETQYF. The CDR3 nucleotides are TGTGCCAGCAGCCAGATGGAGACCCAGTACTTC.

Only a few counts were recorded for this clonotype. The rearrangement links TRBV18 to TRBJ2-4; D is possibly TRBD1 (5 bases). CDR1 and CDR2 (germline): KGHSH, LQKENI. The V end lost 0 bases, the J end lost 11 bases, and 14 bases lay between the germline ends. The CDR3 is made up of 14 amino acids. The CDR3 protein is CASSPPPEGAVQYF. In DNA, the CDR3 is TGTGCCAGCTCACCACCGCCTGAAGGGGCCGTTCAGTACTTC.

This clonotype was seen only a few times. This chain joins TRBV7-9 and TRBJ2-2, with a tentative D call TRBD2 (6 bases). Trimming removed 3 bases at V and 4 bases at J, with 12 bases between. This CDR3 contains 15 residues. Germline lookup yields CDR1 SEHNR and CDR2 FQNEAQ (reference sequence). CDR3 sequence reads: CASSFSSVITGELFF. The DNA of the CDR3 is TGTGCCAGCAGCTTCTCTAGCGTGATCACCGGGGAGCTGTTTTTT.

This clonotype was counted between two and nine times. CDR3 in amino acids: CASSLGRVQETQYF. The CDR3 region has the DNA TGTGCCAGCAGCTTGGGTCGGGTCCAAGAGACCCAGTACTTC. V is TRBV5-4 and J is TRBJ2-5; D unresolved. The V end was cut by 0 bases, the J end by 1 base, with 7 bases between. The CDR3 totals 14 residues. Germline V gene data show CDR1 as SGHNT and CDR2 as YYREEE (reference sequence).

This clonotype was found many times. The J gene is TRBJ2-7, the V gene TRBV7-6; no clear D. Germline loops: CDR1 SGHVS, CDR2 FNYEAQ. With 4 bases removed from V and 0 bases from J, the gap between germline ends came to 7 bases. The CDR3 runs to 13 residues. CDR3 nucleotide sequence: TGTGCCAGCAGCTCTCCGAGCTCCTACGAGCAGTACTTC. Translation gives CASSSPSSYEQYF. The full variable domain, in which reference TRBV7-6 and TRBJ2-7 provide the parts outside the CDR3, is GAGVSQSPRYKVTKRGQDVALRCDPISGHVSLYWYRQALGQGPEFLTYFNYEAQQDKSGLPNDRFSAERPEGSISTLTIQRTEQRDSAMYRCASSSPSSYEQYFGPGTRLTVT.